Shown below are 21 T cell receptor beta chains from a single sample sequenced in a study of shared clonotypes between healthy human individuals. The method was immunoSEQ multiplex PCR; TCRdb's version includes in-frame clones alone and lacks a portion of them. The table includes over a million clones, around 78% detected once. Sequenced sample: memory CD4+ T cells from PBMCs. Stated subset: CD45RA-negative fraction. The receptors were gathered from a man aged 18 to 29 in good health. Some clones in this sample may be carry-over from other donors' samples.

This clone was counted only a few times. The chain joins TRBV19 to TRBJ2-3; perhaps D is TRBD1 or TRBD2 (5 bases each). CDR1 LNHDA and CDR2 SQIVND come from the germline V gene (reference sequence). The germline V and J ends were trimmed by 5 bases and 5 bases, with 17 bases remaining between them. CDR3 length: 15 amino acids. This CDR3 reads CASSPPGTAEDTQYF. The DNA of the CDR3 is TGTGCCAGTAGTCCCCCCGGGACCGCGGAAGATACGCAGTATTTT.

The chain combines TRBV7-8 with TRBJ2-1, with no clear D. Trimming removed 3 bases from V and 8 bases from J, with 14 bases in between. Germline V gene lookup returns CDR1 SGHVS and CDR2 FQNEAQ. The CDR3 runs to 14 residues. The CDR3 here is CASSFSSVGDEQFF. The CDR3 nucleotides are TGTGCCAGCAGCTTCTCTTCGGTTGGGGATGAGCAGTTCTTC.

V is TRBV28 and J is TRBJ2-7, with 7 nucleotides matching TRBD1. Unmatched junction bases numbered 7, after V lost 6 bases and J lost 5 bases. CDR3 length: 13 residues. Germline CDR1 MDHEN, CDR2 SYDVKM. The CDR3 bases are TGTGCCAGCAGGACAGGGAATCTCCACGAGCAGTACTTC. As protein: CASRTGNLHEQYF.

This chain links TRBV10-3 with TRBJ1-2; D gene ambiguous. The CDR3 is 14 residues long. Germline lookup yields CDR1 ENHRY and CDR2 SYGVKD. V lost 1 base to trimming and J lost 6 bases, with 12 bases between them. Here the CDR3 DNA reads TGTGCCATCAGTGAGTATGGAACAGATAATGGCTACACCTTC. Residues: CAISEYGTDNGYTF.

This clone has a single count. The V gene is TRBV28, the J gene TRBJ1-5; a possible D gene is TRBD1 (6 bases). The germline V gene has CDR1 MDHEN and CDR2 SYDVKM. The V end lost 8 bases, the J end lost 4 bases, and 18 bases lay between the germline ends. The CDR3 covers 15 residues. DNA of the CDR3: TGTGCCAGCGGCCCCCGGGGGGCTGCGAATCAGCCCCAGCATTTT. It yields the protein CASGPRGAANQPQHF.

This clone was counted between two and nine times. V gene TRBV6-5 combines with J gene TRBJ2-1; TRBD2 matches 11 bases. CDR3 length: 15 amino acids. Germline values: CDR1 MNHEY, CDR2 SVGAGI. V was clipped by 6 bases and J by 7 bases; unmatched bases: 8. The CDR3 DNA sequence: TGTGCCAGCAGCCCTACTAGCGGGAGCGAGAATGAGCAGTTCTTC. Amino acids: CASSPTSGSENEQFF.

Points on this clone: The identical CDR3 is also encoded by other nucleotide sequences in the sample. The V gene is TRBV5-1, the J gene TRBJ2-7, with TRBD2 as a possible D gene (6 bases). This CDR3 is built from 15 residues. The V end was cut by 0 bases, the J end by 3 bases, with 13 bases between. CDR1 is SGHRS and CDR2 is YFSETQ in the germline V gene. This chain's CDR3 is CASSLGPGGLYEQYF. CDR3 coding DNA: TGCGCCAGCAGCTTGGGGCCCGGGGGACTCTACGAGCAGTACTTC.

V is TRBV7-2 and J is TRBJ2-7; maybe TRBD2 (5 bases). V lost 1 base and J lost 6, with 7 bases in between. This CDR3 comprises 12 residues. Germline CDR1 is SGHTA and CDR2 is FQGNSA. This CDR3 is CASSLGGLEQYF. The CDR3 DNA sequence: TGTGCCAGCAGCTTAGGCGGGCTCGAGCAGTACTTC.

Details on this clone: Other DNA sequences from this sample encode an identical CDR3 as well. The chain joins TRBV30 to TRBJ1-5, with D unresolved. The CDR3 has 13 residues. The V gene lost 0 bases and the J gene lost 2 bases, with 5 bases spanning the gap. Germline assignment: CDR1 GTSNPN and CDR2 SVGIG (reference sequence). The CDR3 loop reads CAWSVAGNQPQHF. The DNA of the CDR3 is TGTGCCTGGAGTGTGGCGGGCAATCAGCCCCAGCATTTT.

The chain combines TRBV6-1 with TRBJ1-4, with D uncertain. Deletions cut 2 bases from V and 8 bases from J, with 12 bases between. Germline-derived CDR1 and CDR2 are MNHNS and SASEGT. CDR3 length: 14 residues. The CDR3 spells CASSEWSLYEKLFF. In DNA, the CDR3 is TGTGCCAGCAGTGAATGGTCGCTCTACGAAAAACTGTTTTTT.

This clone showed up just a few times. The chain is built from TRBV18 and TRBJ2-7, with TRBD2 matching 7 bases. CDR3 length: 13 residues. V was clipped by 8 bases and J by 7 bases; unmatched bases: 11. The V gene's germline CDR1 is KGHSH and CDR2 LQKENI. The CDR3 protein is CASRSGTSDEQYF. CDR3 nucleotides: TGTGCCAGCCGCAGCGGGACGTCTGATGAGCAGTACTTC.

The V gene is TRBV5-1, the J gene TRBJ2-6; D remains ambiguous. The CDR3 extends over 15 amino acids. CDR1 SGHRS and CDR2 YFSETQ come from the germline V gene. Trimming took 1 base from V and 0 from J, leaving 5 bases between them. CDR3: CASSLMRSGANVLTF. CDR3 nucleotides: TGCGCCAGCAGCTTGATGCGCTCTGGGGCCAACGTCCTGACTTTC.

This rearrangement joins TRBV5-1 to TRBJ2-2, with TRBD2 matching over 15 bases. Germline CDR1 reads SGHRS; CDR2 reads YFSETQ. The CDR3 has 17 amino acids. The J segment lost 4 bases and the V segment lost 4 bases, leaving 5 bases of the junction unmatched. The CDR3 region is CASSRRGLAGGTGELFF. CDR3 DNA: TGCGCCAGCAGCAGAAGGGGACTAGCGGGAGGCACCGGGGAGCTGTTTTTT.

The J gene is TRBJ2-7, the V gene TRBV5-4; 9 nucleotides line up with TRBD1. This CDR3 region has 15 residues. The J segment lost 5 bases and the V segment lost 1 base, leaving 7 bases of the junction unmatched. In germline, CDR1 is SGHNT, CDR2 YYREEE (reference sequence). CDR3 in amino acids: CASSLRLGQGDEQYF. CDR3 DNA sequence: TGTGCCAGCAGCTTGCGTTTGGGACAGGGTGACGAGCAGTACTTC.

The chain joins TRBV6-5 to TRBJ2-5; D is ambiguous. Trimming stripped 2 bases from V and 0 bases from J, with 10 bases between. The CDR3 sequence is 15 residues long. Germline V gene data show CDR1 as MNHEY and CDR2 as SVGAGI. CDR3 sequence: CASSYVAAYQETQYF. Here the CDR3 DNA reads TGTGCCAGCAGTTACGTAGCTGCGTACCAAGAGACCCAGTACTTC.

The chain combines TRBV10-3 with TRBJ2-2, with D unclear. The CDR3 is made up of 12 amino acids. Trimming removed 2 bases at V and 6 bases at J, with 4 bases between. Germline CDR1 and CDR2: ENHRY and SYGVKD. The CDR3 region is CAISEGAGELFF. The CDR3, as DNA: TGTGCCATCAGTGAGGGGGCCGGGGAGCTGTTTTTT.

The chain employs TRBV2 and TRBJ1-4; 7 positions agree with TRBD1. CDR3 length equals 15 residues. With 6 bases clipped from V and 3 bases from J, the junction kept 7 bases outside the gene matches. CDR1 is SNHLY, CDR2 FYNNEI, per germline. The CDR3 nucleotides read TGTGCCAGCAGGCGACAGGGTTCTTCTAATGAAAAACTGTTTTTT. Its translation: CASRRQGSSNEKLFF. The full variable domain, completed using reference TRBV2 and TRBJ1-4, is EPEVTQTPSHQVTQMGQEVILRCVPISNHLYFYWYRQILGQKVEFLVSFYNNEISEKSEIFDDQFSVERPDGSNFTLKIRSTKLEDSAMYFCASRRQGSSNEKLFFGSGTQLSVL.

The rearrangement joins TRBV5-4 to TRBJ1-4; D gene uncertain. CDR1 and CDR2 (germline): SGHNT, YYREEE (reference sequence). This CDR3 region has 16 residues. Trimming removed 0 bases at V and 8 bases at J, with 17 bases between. The CDR3 here is CASSLAVSQFREKLFF. The CDR3 DNA is TGTGCCAGCAGCTTGGCCGTCAGCCAGTTCAGGGAAAAACTGTTTTTT.

The chain carries TRBV28 and TRBJ1-3; D gene ambiguous. The CDR3 is made up of 16 amino acids. CDR1 and CDR2 from the germline V gene are MDHEN and SYDVKM. The germline V and J ends were trimmed by 5 bases and 0 bases, with 14 bases remaining between them. DNA for the CDR3: TGTGCCAGCAGTCCCCCACCGGGAAACTCTGGAAACACCATATATTTT. Translated, it gives CASSPPPGNSGNTIYF.

This clone appeared a single time. This chain's CDR3 is CASSLHQKETQYF. The CDR3 DNA reads TGTGCCAGCAGCTTACACCAGAAAGAGACCCAGTACTTC. The chain has TRBV11-3 and TRBJ2-5; no clear D gene. The CDR3 has 13 amino acids. CDR1 is SGHNT and CDR2 is YENEEA in the germline V gene. The V gene lost 2 bases and the J gene lost 3 bases, with 7 bases spanning the gap.

This chain joins TRBV28 and TRBJ2-2; TRBD1 matches at 7 bases. CDR3 size: 16 residues. Looked up from germline, CDR1 is MDHEN and CDR2 is SYDVKM. After removal of 5 bases from V and 6 bases from J, the junction contained 12 bases not matched to a gene. CDR3 DNA: TGTGCCAGCAGTCCGACGACTCTCCAGGGGGCCGGGGAGCTGTTTTTT. Amino acids: CASSPTTLQGAGELFF.